This T cell receptor beta chain was captured by sequencing in a study of vaccination effects on CD4 cells after COVID-19. Assay: immunoSEQ multiplex PCR; the TCRdb copy retains only in-frame clones and omits some. The table has under 70,000 clones, roughly 76% seen once. Per germline, CDR1 KGHSH and CDR2 LQKENI. Deletions cut 3 bases from V and 4 bases from J, with 5 bases between. The CDR3 sequence is 12 residues long. A word on this clone: Its antigen remains unidentified.

Study-level findings and limits: Marked clonal contraction was seen in infection- and vaccine-induced clones late after vaccination.

Sequencing in the ViraFEST assay came after antigen-specific CD4+ T cells had been expanded with viral peptide pools, which were used to stimulate PBMC. Subsequent to a culture period of less than twelve days, CD4+ T cells were isolated. Testing of the vaccine recipients showed negative nucleocapsid antibodies and no prior SARS-CoV-2 infection. Sequencing was performed on CD4+ T cells from PBMCs cultured with HCoV-OC43 spike peptides, taken before COVID-19 vaccination. Subset of the sample: HCoV-OC43 spike overlapping peptide pool stimulation. The gene calls are TRBV18 and TRBJ2-3; D gene unclear. This clonotype was sampled from a human donor who received a COVID-19 vaccine. CDR3 region: CASSPSPDTQYF. DNA for the CDR3: TGTGCCAGCTCACCTTCTCCAGATACGCAGTATTTT.